The 2 T cell receptor beta chains presented below share a single source sample, sequenced in a study of T cells and copy number aberrations in small-cell lung cancer. Assay used: immunoSEQ multiplex PCR; TCRdb lists only in-frame clones, some missing. The sample includes 9,500 to 10,000 clones, around 79% of them seen just once. The source material was normal tissue next to the tumor. These receptors were obtained from a man in his sixties with small cell lung cancer.

V usage is TRBV5-1 and J usage is TRBJ2-1; no clear D. CDR1 is SGHRS, CDR2 YFSETQ, per germline. The CDR3 loop spans 11 amino acids. Deletions cut 4 bases from V and 7 bases from J, with 6 bases between. CDR3 amino acids: CASSRANEQFF. CDR3 DNA: TGCGCCAGCAGCCGGGCAAATGAGCAGTTCTTC.

The chain employs TRBV27 and TRBJ1-1; TRBD1 might be the D (5 bases). The CDR3 runs to 13 residues. In germline, CDR1 is MNHEY, CDR2 SMNVEV (reference sequence). V lost 6 bases and J 1 base, leaving 9 bases between the germline ends. CDR3 region: CASSPGGNTEAFF. Written as DNA, the CDR3 is TGTGCCAGCAGCCCGGGGGGGAACACTGAAGCTTTCTTT.